This TCR beta chain is from a study of CD8 T cells in Susac syndrome. General observations from the study: The authors acknowledged that their TCR sequencing and HLA analysis involved a relatively small number of individuals.

The multiple sclerosis control cohort comprised treatment-naive individuals presenting with stable or active relapsing-remitting disease. CDR1 and CDR2 from the germline V gene are MGHDK and SYGVNS. This CDR3 has 20 residues. The junction had 16 bases not matched to a gene; V was cut back by 0 bases and J by 5 bases. About this clonotype: The target antigen is unknown.

Reverse transcription of roughly 0.5 to 1 ug RNA was carried out with random hexamers. The CDR3 of TCR beta was amplified by immunoSEQ multiplex PCR across 54 Vbeta and 13 Jbeta. TCRdb reanalysed the immunoSEQ multiplex PCR reads using MiXCR and keeps one entry per CDR3 protein. The sample has a few hundred thousand distinct CDR3 sequences, 65% to 90% seen once. What was sequenced was CD8+ T cells from PBMCs. The sequence was collected from a human donor with multiple sclerosis. The chain has TRBV25-1 and TRBJ2-3; 11 bases are a match to TRBD2. CDR3 in amino acids: CASSEYMASGRSFDGDTQYF. DNA for the CDR3: TGTGCCAGCAGTGAATATATGGCTAGCGGGAGGAGTTTCGACGGAGATACGCAGTATTTT.